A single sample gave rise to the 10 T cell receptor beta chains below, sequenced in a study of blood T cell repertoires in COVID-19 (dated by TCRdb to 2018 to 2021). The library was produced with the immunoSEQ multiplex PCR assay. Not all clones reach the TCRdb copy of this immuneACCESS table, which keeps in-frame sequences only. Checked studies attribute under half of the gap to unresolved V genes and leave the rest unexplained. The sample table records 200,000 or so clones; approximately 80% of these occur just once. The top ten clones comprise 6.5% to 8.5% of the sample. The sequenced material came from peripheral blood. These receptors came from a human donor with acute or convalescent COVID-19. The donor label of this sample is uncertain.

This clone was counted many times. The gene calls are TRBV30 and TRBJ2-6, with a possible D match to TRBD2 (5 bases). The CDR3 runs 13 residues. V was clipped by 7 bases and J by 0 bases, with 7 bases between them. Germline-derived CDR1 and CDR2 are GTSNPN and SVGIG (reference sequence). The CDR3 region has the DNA TGTGCCTACGGGGTCTCTGGGGCCAACGTCCTGACTTTC. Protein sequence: CAYGVSGANVLTF.

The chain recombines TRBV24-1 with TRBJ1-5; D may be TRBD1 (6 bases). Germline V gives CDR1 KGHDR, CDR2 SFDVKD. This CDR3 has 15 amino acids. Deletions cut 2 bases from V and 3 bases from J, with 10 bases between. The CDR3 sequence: CATSDSGGFNQPQHF. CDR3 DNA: TGTGCCACCAGTGATTCTGGGGGCTTCAATCAGCCCCAGCATTTT.

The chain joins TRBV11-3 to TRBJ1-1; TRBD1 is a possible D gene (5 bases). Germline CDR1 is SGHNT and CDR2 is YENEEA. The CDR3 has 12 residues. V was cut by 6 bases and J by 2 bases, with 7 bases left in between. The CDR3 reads CASRGVNTEAFF. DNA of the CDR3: TGTGCCAGCAGAGGGGTCAACACTGAAGCTTTCTTT.

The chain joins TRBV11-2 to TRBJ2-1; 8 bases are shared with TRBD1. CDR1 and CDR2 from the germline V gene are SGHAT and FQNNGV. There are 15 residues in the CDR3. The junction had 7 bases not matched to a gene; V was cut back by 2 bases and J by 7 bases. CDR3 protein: CASSLTQGARNEQFF. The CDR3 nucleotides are TGTGCCAGCAGCTTAACGCAGGGGGCGCGGAATGAGCAGTTCTTC.

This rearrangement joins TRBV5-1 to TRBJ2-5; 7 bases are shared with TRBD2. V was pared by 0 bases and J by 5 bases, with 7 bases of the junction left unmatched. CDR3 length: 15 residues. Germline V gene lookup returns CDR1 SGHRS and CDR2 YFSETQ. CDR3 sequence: CASSLDGGSHETQYF. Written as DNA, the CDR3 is TGCGCCAGCAGCTTGGATGGCGGGAGTCATGAGACCCAGTACTTC.

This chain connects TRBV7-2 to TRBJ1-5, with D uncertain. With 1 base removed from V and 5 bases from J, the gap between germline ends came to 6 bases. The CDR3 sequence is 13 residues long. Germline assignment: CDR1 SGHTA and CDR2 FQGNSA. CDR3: CASSLGPDQPQHF. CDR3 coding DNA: TGTGCCAGCAGCTTAGGCCCGGATCAGCCCCAGCATTTT.

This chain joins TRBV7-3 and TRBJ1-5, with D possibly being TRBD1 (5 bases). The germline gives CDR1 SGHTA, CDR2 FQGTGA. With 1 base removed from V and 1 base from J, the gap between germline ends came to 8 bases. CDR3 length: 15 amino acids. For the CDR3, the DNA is TGTGCCAGCAGCTTAAACGCAGGGAGCAATCAGCCCCAGCATTTT. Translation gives CASSLNAGSNQPQHF.

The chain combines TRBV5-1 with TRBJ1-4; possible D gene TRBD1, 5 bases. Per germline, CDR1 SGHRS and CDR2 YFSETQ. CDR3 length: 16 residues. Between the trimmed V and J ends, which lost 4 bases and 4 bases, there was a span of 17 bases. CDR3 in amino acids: CASSPSPLGGNEKLFF. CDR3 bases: TGCGCCAGCAGCCCCAGCCCCCTGGGGGGTAATGAAAAACTGTTTTTT.

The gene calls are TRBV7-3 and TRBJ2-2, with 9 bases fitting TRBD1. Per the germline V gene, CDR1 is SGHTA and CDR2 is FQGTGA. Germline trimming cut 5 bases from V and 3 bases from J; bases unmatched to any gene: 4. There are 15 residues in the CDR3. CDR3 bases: TGTGCCAGCAGCCGTCGACAGGGGGACACCGGGGAGCTGTTTTTT. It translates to CASSRRQGDTGELFF.

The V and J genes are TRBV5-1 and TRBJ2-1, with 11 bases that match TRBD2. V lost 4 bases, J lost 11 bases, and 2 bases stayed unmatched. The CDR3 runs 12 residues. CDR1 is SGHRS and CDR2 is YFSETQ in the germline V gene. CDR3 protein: CASSPTSGKQFF. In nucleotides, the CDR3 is TGCGCCAGCAGCCCGACTAGCGGGAAGCAGTTCTTC.